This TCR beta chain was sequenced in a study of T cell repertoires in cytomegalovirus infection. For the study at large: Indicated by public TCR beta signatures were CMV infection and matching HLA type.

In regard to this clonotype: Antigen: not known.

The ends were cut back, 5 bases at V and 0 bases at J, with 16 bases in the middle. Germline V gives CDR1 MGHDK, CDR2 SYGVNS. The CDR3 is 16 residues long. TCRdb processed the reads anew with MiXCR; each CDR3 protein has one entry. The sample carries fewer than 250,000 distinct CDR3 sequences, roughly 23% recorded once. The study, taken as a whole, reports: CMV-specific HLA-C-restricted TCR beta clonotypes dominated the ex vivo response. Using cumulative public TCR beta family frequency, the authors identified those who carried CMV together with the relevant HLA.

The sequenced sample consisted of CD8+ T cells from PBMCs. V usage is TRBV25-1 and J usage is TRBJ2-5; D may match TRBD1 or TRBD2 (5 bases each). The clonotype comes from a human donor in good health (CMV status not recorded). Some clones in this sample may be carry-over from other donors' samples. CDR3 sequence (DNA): TGTGCCAGCAGTCCCACCTGGGGACGGGACCAAGAGACCCAGTACTTC. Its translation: CASSPTWGRDQETQYF.